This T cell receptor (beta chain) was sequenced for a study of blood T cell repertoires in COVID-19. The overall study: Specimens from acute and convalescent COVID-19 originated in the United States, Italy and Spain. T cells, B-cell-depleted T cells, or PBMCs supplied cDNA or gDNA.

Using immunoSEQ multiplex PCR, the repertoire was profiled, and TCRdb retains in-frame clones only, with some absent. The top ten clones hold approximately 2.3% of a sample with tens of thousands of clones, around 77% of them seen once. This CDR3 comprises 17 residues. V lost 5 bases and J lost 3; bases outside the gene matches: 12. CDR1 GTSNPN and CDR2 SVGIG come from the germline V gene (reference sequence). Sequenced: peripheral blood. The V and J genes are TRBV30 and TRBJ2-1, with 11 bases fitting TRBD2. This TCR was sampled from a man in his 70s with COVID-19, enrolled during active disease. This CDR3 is CAWHESGGLADYNEQFF. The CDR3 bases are TGTGCCTGGCACGAATCAGGGGGACTAGCGGACTACAATGAGCAGTTCTTC.